This entry is about one T cell receptor (beta chain). What it recognizes is unknown. From its re-call of the 5' RACE reads, TCRdb lists each CDR3 protein once, without DNA. The sample data list 350,000 to 550,000 distinct CDR3 sequences. The sample comes from a study of monozygotic twins with inflammatory bowel disease. General study points: Fewer clonotypes were shared with others by IBD patients than by healthy twins, especially with disease activity. There was no support for any single strong signal or clonotype associated with IBD. Distinguishing T cell subtypes was not possible.

Looked up from germline, CDR1 is DFQATT and CDR2 is SNEGSKA (reference sequence). The CDR3 is 13 residues long. Blood was drawn at less than 3 ml per donor. The sample taken for sequencing was blood. The receptor comes from a human donor with ulcerative colitis or Crohn's disease, or a healthy co-twin of an affected twin (not recorded which). The chain has TRBV20-1 and TRBJ2-1; as DNA is missing, the TRBD2 call by TCRdb cannot be tested. Here the CDR3 reads CSARDPKRYEQFF.